This T cell receptor (beta chain) was recorded in a study of blood T cell repertoires in COVID-19. Study-level information: COVID-19 samples collected from the United States, Italy and Spain covered acute and convalescent phases. In each case, the material was cDNA or gDNA derived from T cells, B-cell-depleted T cells, or PBMCs.

The CDR3 is 12 residues long. Germline V lookup: CDR1 SQVTM, CDR2 ANQGSEA. V gave up 3 bases and J gave up 6 bases; unmatched junction bases: 5. Individuals aged about 18 to 89 years were recruited from 24 US areas. Sequenced by immunoSEQ multiplex PCR; TCRdb stores in-frame clones only, minus some. This table holds fewer than 200,000 clones, around 88% found once. Specimen: PBMCs or T cells enriched from blood (not recorded which). The V gene is TRBV29-1, the J gene TRBJ2-7; 7 bases align to TRBD2. This sequence was found in a woman in her fifties or sixties in a cohort exposed to, infected with or recovered from COVID-19 (not recorded which). CDR3 in DNA: TGCAGCGTTGATGTGGAGCGGGGCGAGCAGTACTTC. Protein product: CSVDVERGEQYF.